The clone carrying this T cell receptor beta chain came up once. The sample is drawn from a study of blood T cell repertoires in COVID-19. Overall study context: Sites across the United States, Italy and Spain contributed samples from acute and convalescent COVID-19. Sources were T cells, B-cell-depleted T cells, or PBMCs; the material itself was cDNA or gDNA.

This CDR3 spans 15 amino acids. CDR1 and CDR2 from the germline V gene are LGHDT and YNNKEL (reference sequence). V was clipped by 6 bases and J by 4 bases, with 15 bases between them. Methods used by the authors: Estimation of nucleated cell counts was performed using reference gene primer amplification. TCRdb's copy holds only in-frame clones and misses some; the assay was immunoSEQ multiplex PCR. V and J calls and clone size are those listed in that table; D and trimming were worked out from the DNA. The sample lists 100,000 or so clones, roughly 92% occurring once. The sample consisted of peripheral blood. The J gene is TRBJ1-4, the V gene TRBV3-1 (or the pseudogene TRBV3-2); weak D call: TRBD1 (6 bases). This receptor was obtained from a man aged 50 or older with active COVID-19. The CDR3 DNA is TGTGCCAGCAGTCAAACCGGGACACTTAATGAAAAACTGTTTTTT. Translating gives CASSQTGTLNEKLFF.